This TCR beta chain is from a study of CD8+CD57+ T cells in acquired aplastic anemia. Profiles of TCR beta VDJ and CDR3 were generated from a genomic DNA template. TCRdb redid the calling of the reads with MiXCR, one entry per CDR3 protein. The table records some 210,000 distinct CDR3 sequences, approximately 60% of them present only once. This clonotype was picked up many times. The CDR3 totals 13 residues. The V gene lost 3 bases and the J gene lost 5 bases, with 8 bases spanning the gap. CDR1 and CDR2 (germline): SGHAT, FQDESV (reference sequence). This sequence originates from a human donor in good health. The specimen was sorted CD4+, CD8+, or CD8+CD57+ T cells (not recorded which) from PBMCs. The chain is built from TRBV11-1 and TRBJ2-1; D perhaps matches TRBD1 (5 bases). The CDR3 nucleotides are TGTGCCAGCAGCTTTAGGACAAACAATGAGCAGTTCTTC. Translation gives CASSFRTNNEQFF.